Presented here are 15 T cell receptor beta chains from one specimen sequenced in a study of T cells in Graves' hyperthyroidism and ophthalmopathy. Amplification targeted TCR beta CDR3 regions from RNA transcripts. A set of HTBI primers served as the primers for a first-round RT-PCR of the TCR CDR3. TCRdb redid the calling of the multiplex PCR reads with MiXCR, one entry per CDR3 protein. This sample has nearly 600,000 distinct CDR3 sequences; 14% occur once, and the top ten carry roughly 7%. Source material: blood. Receptors originate from a woman aged 18-30 years with Graves' ophthalmopathy.

The chain employs TRBV30 and TRBJ1-3, with D tentatively TRBD1 (6 bases). There are 14 residues in the CDR3. Germline values: CDR1 GTSNPN, CDR2 SVGIG (reference sequence). Trimming stripped 5 bases from V and 2 bases from J, with 13 bases between. CDR3 DNA sequence: TGTGCCTGGGAAACAGGGACCACTGGAAACACCATATATTTT. Translated, it gives CAWETGTTGNTIYF.

This clonotype was picked up a small number of times. The chain couples TRBV7-6 to TRBJ2-2, with 11 nucleotides matching TRBD2. V shed 5 bases and J 5 bases; nucleotides not matched to a gene: 7. Germline loops: CDR1 SGHVS, CDR2 FNYEAQ. This CDR3 comprises 16 residues. This CDR3 reads CASSPGTSGGTGELFF. CDR3 nucleotide sequence: TGTGCCAGCAGCCCCGGGACTAGCGGAGGTACCGGGGAGCTGTTTTTT.

This clonotype was seen many times. This chain uses TRBV28 with TRBJ2-3, with 7 bases aligning to TRBD1. This CDR3 spans 15 amino acids. The ends lost 4 bases at V and 3 bases at J; junction bases unmatched: 7. From germline, CDR1 is MDHEN and CDR2 SYDVKM. CDR3 in DNA: TGTGCCAGCAGTTCACAGGGGACCCCTACAGATACGCAGTATTTT. It is translated as CASSSQGTPTDTQYF.

This clonotype was seen at least ten times. The chain employs TRBV12-3 or TRBV12-4 and TRBJ2-7; D might be TRBD1 or TRBD2, each matching 5 bases. This CDR3 has 14 residues. The germline V and J ends were trimmed by 8 bases and 0 bases, with 14 bases remaining between them. The CDR3 DNA reads TGTGCCAGCTGTAAACGGGGCCTCTCCTACGAGCAGTACTTC. Translating it yields CASCKRGLSYEQYF.

This clonotype was detected many times. The chain is built from TRBV7-8 and TRBJ1-5; D uncertain. V was shortened by 4 bases and J by 2 bases, with 12 bases between the two germline ends. The CDR3 extends over 15 amino acids. Germline-derived CDR1 and CDR2 are SGHVS and FQNEAQ. For the CDR3, the DNA is TGTGCCAGCAGCTCGGGCCGGGGAGGCAATCAGCCCCAGCATTTT. As protein: CASSSGRGGNQPQHF.

The sample holds many counts of this clonotype. The chain combines TRBV4-2 with TRBJ2-1; TRBD2 matches 7 bases. This CDR3 has 11 residues. The germline CDR1 and CDR2 sequences are LGHNA and YNFKEQ. V lost 5 bases and J lost 11; bases outside the gene matches: 3. Here the CDR3 reads CASSSREKQFF. DNA of the CDR3: TGTGCCAGCAGCTCGCGGGAGAAGCAGTTCTTC.

This clonotype was counted between two and nine times. The genes are TRBV4-3 and TRBJ1-6, with no clear D. CDR1 and CDR2 from the germline V gene are LGHNA and YSLEER. The CDR3 extends over 15 amino acids. Trimming cost V 0 bases and J 7 bases, with 10 bases left between them. Here the CDR3 reads CASSQDPGLNSPLHF. The DNA of the CDR3 is TGCGCCAGCAGCCAAGATCCGGGCTTGAATTCACCCCTCCACTTT.

This clonotype showed up just a few times. V and J are TRBV7-9 and TRBJ1-3, with 7 bases lining up with TRBD1. Germline assignment: CDR1 SEHNR and CDR2 FQNEAQ (reference sequence). CDR3 length equals 14 residues. Unmatched junction bases numbered 4, after V lost 8 bases and J lost 0 bases. The CDR3 is CASRDRASGNTIYF. The CDR3 bases are TGTGCCAGCCGGGACAGAGCCTCTGGAAACACCATATATTTT.

Remarks on this clonotype: A read error may explain this, as a much larger clone is one base away. This chain connects TRBV5-5 to TRBJ2-7; D may be TRBD2 (5 bases). Gene TRBJ2-1 matches the end of the DNA better, so the J call may be wrong. The CDR3 consists of 14 residues. Germline CDR1 is SGHKS and CDR2 is YYEKEE (reference sequence). The DNA of the CDR3 is TGTGCCAGCAGCCCCCGGCTCGGGGAGTACGAGCAGTTCTTC. It translates to CASSPRLGEYEQFF.

The sample holds many counts of this clonotype. The rearrangement joins TRBV28 to TRBJ2-7; 7 positions match TRBD1. The CDR3 covers 13 residues. J gave up 3 bases and V 4 bases, and 3 bases lay outside the gene matches. Germline lookup yields CDR1 MDHEN and CDR2 SYDVKM. CDR3 loop: CASSWDSDYEQYF. CDR3 nucleotide sequence: TGTGCCAGCAGTTGGGACAGCGACTACGAGCAGTACTTC.

There are many counts of this clonotype. This chain joins TRBV6-1 and TRBJ2-1, with 12 bases identical to TRBD1. Losses at the gene ends were 5 bases for V and 7 bases for J; bases not matched to a gene: 9. CDR1 and CDR2 from the germline V gene are MNHNS and SASEGT. The CDR3 totals 16 residues. The CDR3 reads CASSYGTGGYRNEQFF. The CDR3 DNA reads TGTGCCAGCAGTTATGGGACAGGGGGCTATAGGAATGAGCAGTTCTTC.

This clonotype was seen many times. The genes are TRBV11-3 and TRBJ2-2, with D unresolved. Germline V gene data show CDR1 as SGHNT and CDR2 as YENEEA. V gave up 5 bases and J gave up 6 bases, with 10 bases separating them. The CDR3 extends over 13 amino acids. The CDR3: CASSLLSSGELFF. The CDR3 DNA reads as TGTGCCAGCAGCCTCCTTTCTTCCGGGGAGCTGTTTTTT. The variable domain in full, completed from reference TRBV11-3 and TRBJ2-2, reads EAGVVQSPRYKIIEKKQPVAFWCNPISGHNTLYWYLQNLGQGPELLIRYENEEAVDDSQLPKDRFSAERLKGVDSTLKIQPAELGDSAVYLCASSLLSSGELFFGEGSRLTVL.

This rearrangement joins TRBV15 to TRBJ2-7, with 12 bases aligning to TRBD2. This CDR3 has 19 amino acids. CDR1 LNHNV and CDR2 YYDKDF come from the germline V gene (reference sequence). With 1 base clipped from V and 2 bases from J, the junction kept 12 bases outside the gene matches. The CDR3 protein is CATSRGPGLAGGGTYEQYF. The DNA for the CDR3 is TGTGCCACCAGCAGAGGCCCGGGGCTAGCGGGAGGGGGTACCTACGAGCAGTACTTC.

This clonotype was found many times. The rearrangement links TRBV13 to TRBJ2-5; TRBD2 matches at 8 bases. Germline V gene sequence: CDR1 PRHDT, CDR2 FYEKMQ (reference sequence). The CDR3 consists of 16 residues. V was clipped by 5 bases and J by 1 base; unmatched bases: 9. CDR3 amino acids: CASSPRREGFQETQYF. In DNA form, the CDR3 reads TGTGCCAGCAGCCCCCGACGGGAGGGGTTCCAAGAGACCCAGTACTTC.

This clonotype was picked up many times. The rearrangement uses TRBV28 and TRBJ1-2; TRBD1 matches at 12 bases. This CDR3 contains 18 residues. Trimming took 6 bases from V and 8 from J; bases not matched to a gene: 19. The germline CDR1 and CDR2 sequences are MDHEN and SYDVKM. The CDR3, as DNA: TGTGCCAGCAGACTTACCCCGGGACAGGGGGCGACAACGGGAGGCTACACCTTC. The encoded protein is CASRLTPGQGATTGGYTF.